This TCR beta chain was sequenced during a study of beta chain features in type 1 diabetes. Reverse transcription of all isolated RNA meant that expressed TCRB transcripts were sequenced. The assay was immunoSEQ multiplex PCR, and TCRdb's table has in-frame clones only and misses some. The sample yields a few hundred thousand clones, 27% seen once. This CDR3 region has 14 residues. CDR1 SEHNR and CDR2 FQNEAQ come from the germline V gene (reference sequence). Trimming shortened V by 5 bases and J by 5 bases, and 13 bases separated the two germline ends. The rearrangement links TRBV7-9 to TRBJ2-1; possibly TRBD1 or TRBD2 for D (7 bases each). This clonotype originated in a man aged 25-45 years in good health. Material for sequencing was central memory CD4+ T cells from blood. CDR3 in amino acids: CASSRGDRNNEQFF. The CDR3 DNA reads TGTGCCAGCAGCCGGGGGGACAGAAACAATGAGCAGTTCTTC.